The sequence of this T cell receptor beta chain was determined in a study of breast tumors, draining lymph nodes, adjacent tissues. Study findings and constraints: Most tumor T cells seemingly derive from lymph node, then expand in tumor. Luminal-like breast cancer showed significantly higher tumor–nontumor repertoire similarity than basal-like. The lymph node origin of tumor T cells was framed as consistent with a hypothesis, not demonstrated. Compared with lymph nodes, tumors were less diverse; compared with nontumor tissue, more.

TCRdb reprocessed the multiplex PCR reads with MiXCR, giving one entry per CDR3 protein. The repertoire holds 200,000 to 300,000 distinct CDR3 sequences, with about 33% as singletons. Axillary draining lymph nodes of breast cancer patients supplied the node samples. Regarding this clonotype: Its antigen is undetermined.

Sample: axillary lymph node tissue. This clonotype was obtained from a female donor with breast cancer. Some clones in this sample may be carry-over from other donors' samples.

CDR3 sequence (DNA): TGTGCCAGCAGCTTGGGCGACTCGAATGAGCAGTTCTTC. Residues: CASSLGDSNEQFF. The V call is TRBV5-6, the J call TRBJ2-1, with D uncertain. The V end lost 0 bases, the J end lost 7 bases, and 8 bases lay between the germline ends. This CDR3 has 13 amino acids. Germline V CDR1 and CDR2: SGHDT, YYEEEE.